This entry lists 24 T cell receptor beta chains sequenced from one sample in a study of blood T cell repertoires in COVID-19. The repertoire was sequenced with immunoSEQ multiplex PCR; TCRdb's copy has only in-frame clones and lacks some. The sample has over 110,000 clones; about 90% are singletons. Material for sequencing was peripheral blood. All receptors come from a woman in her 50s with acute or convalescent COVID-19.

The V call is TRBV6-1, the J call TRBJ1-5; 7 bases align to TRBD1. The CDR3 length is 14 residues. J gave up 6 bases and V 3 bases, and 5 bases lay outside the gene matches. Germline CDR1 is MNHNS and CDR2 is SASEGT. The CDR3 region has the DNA TGTGCCAGCAGTGAGAGCAGGGGGACTCAGCCCCAGCATTTT. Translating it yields CASSESRGTQPQHF.

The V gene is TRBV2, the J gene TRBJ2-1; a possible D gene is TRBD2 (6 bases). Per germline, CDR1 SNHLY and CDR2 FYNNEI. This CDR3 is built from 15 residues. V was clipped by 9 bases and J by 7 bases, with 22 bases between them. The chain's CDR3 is CARTRARETINEQFF. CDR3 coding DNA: TGTGCCAGGACGCGAGCTCGGGAGACGATTAATGAGCAGTTCTTC. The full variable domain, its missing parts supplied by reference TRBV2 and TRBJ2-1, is EPEVTQTPSHQVTQMGQEVILRCVPISNHLYFYWYRQILGQKVEFLVSFYNNEISEKSEIFDDQFSVERPDGSNFTLKIRSTKLEDSAMYFCARTRARETINEQFFGPGTRLTVL.

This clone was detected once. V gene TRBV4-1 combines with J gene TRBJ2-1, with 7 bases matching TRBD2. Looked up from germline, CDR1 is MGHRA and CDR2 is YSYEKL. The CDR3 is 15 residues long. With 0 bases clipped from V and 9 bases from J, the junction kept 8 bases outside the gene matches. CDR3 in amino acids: CASSQELQRGSEQFF. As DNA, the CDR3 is TGCGCCAGCAGCCAAGAACTCCAGCGGGGTAGTGAGCAGTTCTTC.

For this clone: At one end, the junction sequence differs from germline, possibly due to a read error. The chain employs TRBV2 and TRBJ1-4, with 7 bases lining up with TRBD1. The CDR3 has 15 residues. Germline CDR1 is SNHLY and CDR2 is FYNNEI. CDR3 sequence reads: CASTEQGIFNEKLFF. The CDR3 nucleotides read TGTGCCAGCACTGAACAGGGGATTTTTAATGAAAAACTGTTTTTT.

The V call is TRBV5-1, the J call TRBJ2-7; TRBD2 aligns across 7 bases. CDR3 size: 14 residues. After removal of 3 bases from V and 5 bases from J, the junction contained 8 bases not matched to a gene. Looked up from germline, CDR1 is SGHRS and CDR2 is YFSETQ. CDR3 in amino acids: CASSWGRGEDEQYF. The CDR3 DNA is TGCGCCAGCAGCTGGGGCCGGGGGGAGGACGAGCAGTACTTC.

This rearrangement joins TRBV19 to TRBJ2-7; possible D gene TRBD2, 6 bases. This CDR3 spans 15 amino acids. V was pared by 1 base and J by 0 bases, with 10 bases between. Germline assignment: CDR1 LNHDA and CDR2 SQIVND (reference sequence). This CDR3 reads CASSIAGSISYEQYF. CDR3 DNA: TGTGCCAGTAGTATAGCCGGGAGTATCTCCTACGAGCAGTACTTC.

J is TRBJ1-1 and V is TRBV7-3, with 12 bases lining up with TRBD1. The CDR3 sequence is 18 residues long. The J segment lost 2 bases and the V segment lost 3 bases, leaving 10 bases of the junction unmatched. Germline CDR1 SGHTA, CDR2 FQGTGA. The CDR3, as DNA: TGTGCCAGCAGCTTCACCCCGCGGGACAGGGGGCAAAACACTGAAGCTTTCTTT. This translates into CASSFTPRDRGQNTEAFF.

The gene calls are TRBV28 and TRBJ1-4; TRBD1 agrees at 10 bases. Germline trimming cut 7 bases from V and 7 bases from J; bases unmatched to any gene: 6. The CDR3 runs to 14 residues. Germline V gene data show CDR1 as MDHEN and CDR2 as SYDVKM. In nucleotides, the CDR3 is TGTGCCAGCAAGCCGGGACAGGGGATTGAAAAACTGTTTTTT. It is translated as CASKPGQGIEKLFF.

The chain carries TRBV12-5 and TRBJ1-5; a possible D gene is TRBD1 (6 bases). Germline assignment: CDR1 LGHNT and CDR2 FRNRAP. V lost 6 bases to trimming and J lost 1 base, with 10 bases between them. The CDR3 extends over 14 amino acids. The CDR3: CASGHGQSNQPQHF. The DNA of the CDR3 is TGTGCTAGTGGACACGGACAGAGCAATCAGCCCCAGCATTTT.

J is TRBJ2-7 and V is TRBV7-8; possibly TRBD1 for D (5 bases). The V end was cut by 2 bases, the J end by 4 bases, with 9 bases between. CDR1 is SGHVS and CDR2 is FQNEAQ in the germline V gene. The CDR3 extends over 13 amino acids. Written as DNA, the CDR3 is TGTGCCAGCAGCTTAAACAGGCATTACGAGCAGTACTTC. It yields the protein CASSLNRHYEQYF.

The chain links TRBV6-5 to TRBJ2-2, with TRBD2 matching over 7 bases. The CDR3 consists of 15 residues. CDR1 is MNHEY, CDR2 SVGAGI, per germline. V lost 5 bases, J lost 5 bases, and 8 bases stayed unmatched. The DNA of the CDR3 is TGTGCCAGCAGTCCGAATTGGGGGGGGACCGGGGAGCTGTTTTTT. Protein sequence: CASSPNWGGTGELFF.

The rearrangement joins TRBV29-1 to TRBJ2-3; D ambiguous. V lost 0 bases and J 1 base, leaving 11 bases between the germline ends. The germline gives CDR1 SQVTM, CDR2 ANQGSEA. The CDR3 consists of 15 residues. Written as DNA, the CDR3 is TGCAGCGTTGAAGATAGAAACTACCGCACAGATACGCAGTATTTT. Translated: CSVEDRNYRTDTQYF.

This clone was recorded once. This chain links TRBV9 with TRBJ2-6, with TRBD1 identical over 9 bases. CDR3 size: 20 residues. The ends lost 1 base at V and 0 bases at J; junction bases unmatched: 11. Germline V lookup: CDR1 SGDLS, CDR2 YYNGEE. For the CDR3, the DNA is TGTGCCAGCAGCGTACTGAACAGGGGGCTCGATACCTCTGGGGCCAACGTCCTGACTTTC. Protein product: CASSVLNRGLDTSGANVLTF.

The CDR3 bases are TGCAGTGCTAGTGGGGGGCTGAGTGAAAAACTGTTTTTT. Translated: CSASGGLSEKLFF. This chain connects TRBV20-1 to TRBJ1-4; D might be TRBD1 (6 bases). The germline V and J ends were trimmed by 3 bases and 7 bases, with 12 bases remaining between them. The CDR3 length is 13 residues. CDR1 is DFQATT, CDR2 SNEGSKA, per germline (reference sequence).

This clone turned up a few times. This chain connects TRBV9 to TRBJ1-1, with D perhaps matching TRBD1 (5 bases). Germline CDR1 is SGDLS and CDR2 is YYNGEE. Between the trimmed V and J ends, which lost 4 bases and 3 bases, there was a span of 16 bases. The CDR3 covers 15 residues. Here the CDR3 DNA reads TGTGCCAGCAGCCCCCAGGGAGGGGTGGACACTGAAGCTTTCTTT. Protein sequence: CASSPQGGVDTEAFF.

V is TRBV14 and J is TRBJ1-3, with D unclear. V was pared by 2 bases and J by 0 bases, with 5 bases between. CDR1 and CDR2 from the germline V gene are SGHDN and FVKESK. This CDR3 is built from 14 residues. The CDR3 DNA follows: TGTGCCAGCAGCCAATCCCGCTCTGGAAACACCATATATTTT. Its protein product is CASSQSRSGNTIYF.

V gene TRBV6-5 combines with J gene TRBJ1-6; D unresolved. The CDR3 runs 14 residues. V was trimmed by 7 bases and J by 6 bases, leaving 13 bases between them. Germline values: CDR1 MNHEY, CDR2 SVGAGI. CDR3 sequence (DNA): TGTGCCAGCAAACCGGAGCACCCTAATTCACCCCTCCACTTT. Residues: CASKPEHPNSPLHF.

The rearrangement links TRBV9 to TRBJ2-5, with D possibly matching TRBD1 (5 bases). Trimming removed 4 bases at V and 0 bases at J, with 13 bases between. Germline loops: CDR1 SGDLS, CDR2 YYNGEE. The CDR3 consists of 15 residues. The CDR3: CASSIDWTYQETQYF. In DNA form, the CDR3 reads TGTGCCAGCAGCATAGACTGGACATACCAAGAGACCCAGTACTTC.

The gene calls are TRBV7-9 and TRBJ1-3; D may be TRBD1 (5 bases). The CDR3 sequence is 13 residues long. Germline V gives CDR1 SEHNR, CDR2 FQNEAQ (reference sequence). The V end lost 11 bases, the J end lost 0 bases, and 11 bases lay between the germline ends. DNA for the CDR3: TGTGCCGCATGGGGCCCCTCTGGAAACACCATATATTTT. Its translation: CAAWGPSGNTIYF.

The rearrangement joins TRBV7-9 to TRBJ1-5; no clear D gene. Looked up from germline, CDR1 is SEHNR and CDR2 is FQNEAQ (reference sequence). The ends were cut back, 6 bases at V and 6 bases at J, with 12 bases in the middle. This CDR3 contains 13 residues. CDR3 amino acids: CASRLGVGQPQHF. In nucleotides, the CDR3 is TGTGCCAGCAGACTCGGGGTGGGTCAGCCCCAGCATTTT.

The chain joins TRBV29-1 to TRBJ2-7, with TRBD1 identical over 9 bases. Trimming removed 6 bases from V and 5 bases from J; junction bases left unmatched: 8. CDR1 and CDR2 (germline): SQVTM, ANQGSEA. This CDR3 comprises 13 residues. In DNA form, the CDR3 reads TGCAGCGTCCTCCGGGACAGGGACCACGAGCAGTACTTC. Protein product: CSVLRDRDHEQYF.

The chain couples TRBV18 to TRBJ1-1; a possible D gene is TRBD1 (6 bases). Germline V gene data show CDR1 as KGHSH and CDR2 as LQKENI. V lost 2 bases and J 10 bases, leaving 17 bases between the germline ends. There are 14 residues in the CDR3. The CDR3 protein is CASSPMPGEFVAFF. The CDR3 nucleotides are TGTGCCAGCTCACCAATGCCAGGGGAGTTTGTAGCTTTCTTT.

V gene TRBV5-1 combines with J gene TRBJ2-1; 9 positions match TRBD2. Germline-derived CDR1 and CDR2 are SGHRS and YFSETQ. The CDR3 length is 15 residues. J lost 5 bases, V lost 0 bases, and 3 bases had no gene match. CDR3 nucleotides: TGCGCCAGCAGCTTGGCACTAGCGGGCCACAATGAGCAGTTCTTC. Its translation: CASSLALAGHNEQFF.

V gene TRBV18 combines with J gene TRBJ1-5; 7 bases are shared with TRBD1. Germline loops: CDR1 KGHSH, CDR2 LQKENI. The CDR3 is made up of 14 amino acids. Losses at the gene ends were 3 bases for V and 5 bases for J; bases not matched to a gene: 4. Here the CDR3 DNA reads TGTGCCAGCTCACCGGGACAGATCTATCAGCCCCAGCATTTT. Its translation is CASSPGQIYQPQHF.